This TCR beta chain was identified in a study of blood T cell repertoires in COVID-19. Study overall: Whether acute or convalescent, the COVID-19 samples came from the United States, Italy and Spain.

Some clones are missing from TCRdb's copy, which holds only in-frame ones; the method was immunoSEQ multiplex PCR. Here the sample spans more than 45,000 clones, 85% to 90% being singletons. The CDR3 contains 16 residues. V dropped 1 base and J dropped 2 bases, with 14 bases sitting between them. Material: peripheral blood. The clonotype originates from a human donor in a cohort sampled during active COVID-19. V usage is TRBV5-3 and J usage is TRBJ2-3; maybe TRBD2 (5 bases). Being an ORF, TRBV5-3 has a function that is uncertain. The CDR3 sequence: CARSLFASSVTDTQYF. The CDR3, as DNA: TGTGCCAGAAGCTTGTTCGCTAGCTCAGTCACAGATACGCAGTATTTT.